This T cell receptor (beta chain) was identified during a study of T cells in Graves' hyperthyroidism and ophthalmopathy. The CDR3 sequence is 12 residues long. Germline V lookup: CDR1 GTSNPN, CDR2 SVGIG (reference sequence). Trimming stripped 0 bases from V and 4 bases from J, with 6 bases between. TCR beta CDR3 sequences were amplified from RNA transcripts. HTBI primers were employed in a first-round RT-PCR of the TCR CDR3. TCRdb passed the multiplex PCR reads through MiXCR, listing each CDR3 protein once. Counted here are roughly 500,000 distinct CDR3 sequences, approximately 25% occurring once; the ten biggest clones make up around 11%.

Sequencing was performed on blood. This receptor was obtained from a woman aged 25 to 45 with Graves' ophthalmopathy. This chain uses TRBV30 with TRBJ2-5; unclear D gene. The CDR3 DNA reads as TGTGCCTGGAGTGTACTGGTAGAGACCCAGTACTTC. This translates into CAWSVLVETQYF.